Shown below are 27 T cell receptor beta chains from a single sample sequenced in a study of T cells in Graves' hyperthyroidism and ophthalmopathy. The TCR beta CDR3 regions underwent amplification using RNA transcripts as the source. First-round RT-PCR targeting the TCR CDR3 was performed with the HTBI primer set. TCRdb called the multiplex PCR reads again in MiXCR, with one record for every CDR3 protein. The sample yields more than 55,000 distinct CDR3 sequences, roughly 50% seen once. The sample taken for sequencing was blood. These receptor sequences come from a woman in her fifties or sixties with Graves' ophthalmopathy.

This clonotype was seen at least ten times. The chain employs TRBV5-1 and TRBJ2-7, with D maybe TRBD1 (6 bases). Per the germline V gene, CDR1 is SGHRS and CDR2 is YFSETQ. CDR3 length: 18 residues. Between the trimmed V and J ends, which lost 1 base and 2 bases, there was a span of 22 bases. CDR3 in DNA: TGCGCCAGCAGCTTGAACAGGGAACCGCCTCGTGATCCCTACGAGCAGTACTTC. It is translated as CASSLNREPPRDPYEQYF.

This clonotype was counted ten times or more. The rearrangement joins TRBV19 to TRBJ2-3, with D unclear. This CDR3 has 16 residues. Germline CDR1 and CDR2: LNHDA and SQIVND (reference sequence). V lost 7 bases and J 0 bases, leaving 17 bases between the germline ends. DNA of the CDR3: TGTGCCAGTATGGGGTCGGGTTGGCCAAGCACAGATACGCAGTATTTT. This sequence encodes CASMGSGWPSTDTQYF.

The chain has TRBV5-1 and TRBJ2-7, with D maybe TRBD1 (5 bases). The CDR3 is made up of 14 amino acids. V lost 4 bases and J 3 bases, leaving 14 bases between the germline ends. Per the germline V gene, CDR1 is SGHRS and CDR2 is YFSETQ. As DNA, the CDR3 is TGCGCCAGCAGCCCCTCGACAGCCTACTACGAGCAGTACTTC. Its translation: CASSPSTAYYEQYF.

The J gene is TRBJ1-2, the V gene TRBV10-2, with D perhaps matching TRBD1 (5 bases). V was clipped by 1 base and J by 4 bases, with 13 bases between them. The germline V gene has CDR1 WSHSY and CDR2 SAAADI. The CDR3 is made up of 15 amino acids. This chain's CDR3 is CASSEYGQGAYGYTF. CDR3 bases: TGCGCCAGCAGTGAGTACGGGCAGGGAGCCTATGGCTACACCTTC.

This chain links TRBV20-1 with TRBJ2-5; no reliable D call. This CDR3 has 11 residues. From germline, CDR1 is DFQATT and CDR2 SNEGSKA (reference sequence). V lost 1 base, J lost 4 bases, and 4 bases lay in between. CDR3 in DNA: TGCAGTGCTAGAGCCCGAGAGACCCAGTACTTC. Residues: CSARARETQYF.

V usage is TRBV20-1 and J usage is TRBJ2-3; 8 nucleotides line up with TRBD1. The germline V gene encodes CDR1 DFQATT and CDR2 SNEGSKA (reference sequence). The V and J ends lost 6 bases and 0 bases, in that order; junction bases with no gene match: 5. CDR3 length equals 14 residues. The CDR3 DNA reads TGCAGTGCCCCAGGACAGGGTAGCACAGATACGCAGTATTTT. It translates to CSAPGQGSTDTQYF.

This clonotype appeared many times. The genes are TRBV2 and TRBJ1-1; D is ambiguous. The CDR3 runs to 12 residues. CDR1 is SNHLY, CDR2 FYNNEI, per germline. The V gene lost 3 bases and the J gene lost 5 bases, with 7 bases spanning the gap. CDR3 bases: TGTGCCAGCAGTGATCCCCTGACTGAAGCTTTCTTT. Protein sequence: CASSDPLTEAFF.

This clonotype was recorded at least ten times. J is TRBJ1-6 and V is TRBV6-5; no clear D gene. With 0 bases removed from V and 0 bases from J, the gap between germline ends came to 18 bases. Per the germline V gene, CDR1 is MNHEY and CDR2 is SVGAGI. The CDR3 runs to 20 residues. The CDR3 nucleotides are TGTGCCAGCAGTTACTCCTTCGGTCTAAAGCACGGCTCCTATAATTCACCCCTCCACTTT. Translating gives CASSYSFGLKHGSYNSPLHF.

This clonotype was picked up many times. The chain is built from TRBV20-1 and TRBJ2-1; a possible D gene is TRBD2 (5 bases). The germline gives CDR1 DFQATT, CDR2 SNEGSKA (reference sequence). The CDR3 is 12 residues long. Trimming removed 7 bases from V and 2 bases from J, with 9 bases in between. This chain's CDR3 is CSGPGTYNEQFF. The CDR3 DNA reads TGCAGTGGTCCGGGAACCTACAATGAGCAGTTCTTC.

Comment on this clonotype: Relative to the germline gene, one junction end is altered; a read error may explain this. This rearrangement joins TRBV11-3 to TRBJ2-1; D not resolved. This CDR3 has 12 residues. In germline, CDR1 is SGHNT, CDR2 YENEEA. The DNA for the CDR3 is TGTGCCAGCAGCCATAACGGCAATGAGCAGTCCTTC. Its translation is CASSHNGNEQSF.

The V and J genes are TRBV6-1 and TRBJ2-3; the D gene is possibly TRBD1 (6 bases). The V end was cut by 5 bases, the J end by 7 bases, with 16 bases between. This CDR3 has 14 residues. Germline lookup yields CDR1 MNHNS and CDR2 SASEGT. The CDR3 region is CASSFVRGKYTQYF. CDR3 nucleotide sequence: TGTGCCAGCAGTTTCGTAAGGGGGAAATATACGCAGTATTTT.

The gene calls are TRBV20-1 and TRBJ2-1, with a possible D match to TRBD1 (6 bases). Germline V gene lookup returns CDR1 DFQATT and CDR2 SNEGSKA (reference sequence). This CDR3 contains 13 residues. The V end lost 8 bases, the J end lost 12 bases, and 23 bases lay between the germline ends. The CDR3 spells CSPMGASADTQFF. The CDR3 DNA follows: TGCAGTCCCATGGGGGCGAGCGCAGATACGCAGTTCTTC.

This chain joins TRBV20-1 and TRBJ2-7; 7 positions match TRBD2. Germline V gene lookup returns CDR1 DFQATT and CDR2 SNEGSKA (reference sequence). The CDR3 contains 15 residues. The V segment lost 3 bases and the J segment 3 bases; nucleotides outside the gene matches: 11. The DNA for the CDR3 is TGCAGTGCTAGCTCCGGGACTAAGAGGGGCTACGAGCAGTACTTC. As protein: CSASSGTKRGYEQYF.

This clonotype was observed many times. Here the CDR3 reads CASSASGQGDPLYEQYF. CDR3 in DNA: TGTGCCAGCAGTGCCTCGGGACAGGGGGACCCCCTGTACGAGCAGTACTTC. The chain joins TRBV6-4 to TRBJ2-7, with TRBD1 matching 11 bases. J lost 4 bases, V lost 4 bases, and 12 bases had no gene match. The CDR3 is 17 residues long. CDR1 and CDR2 (germline): MRHNA, SNTAGT.

This clonotype showed up many times. V and J are TRBV3-1 and TRBJ2-7; D might be TRBD1 (5 bases). The closer fit of TRBJ2-1 to the DNA end suggests the J call may be wrong. The germline V gene encodes CDR1 LGHDT and CDR2 YNNKEL (reference sequence). This CDR3 is built from 11 residues. The CDR3 DNA sequence: TGTGCCAGCAGCCAAGGGCAGGGGCAGTTCTTC. Translation: CASSQGQGQFF.

V gene TRBV9 combines with J gene TRBJ1-5; TRBD1 matches 8 bases. Per the germline V gene, CDR1 is SGDLS and CDR2 is YYNGEE. CDR3 size: 19 residues. The ends lost 6 bases at V and 5 bases at J; junction bases unmatched: 22. CDR3 protein: CASKRKEPQDRVGYQPQHF. For the CDR3, the DNA is TGTGCCAGCAAGCGGAAAGAGCCGCAGGACAGGGTAGGATATCAGCCCCAGCATTTT.

This clonotype was counted ten times or more. The V gene is TRBV4-3, the J gene TRBJ1-2; tentative D call: TRBD1 (5 bases). Germline V lookup: CDR1 LGHNA, CDR2 YSLEER. V was shortened by 0 bases and J by 1 base, with 9 bases between the two germline ends. This CDR3 has 15 amino acids. The CDR3 is CASSQDGAVNYGYTF. DNA of the CDR3: TGCGCCAGCAGCCAAGATGGGGCGGTTAACTATGGCTACACCTTC.

At least ten counts were recorded for this clonotype. The chain combines TRBV7-2 with TRBJ2-3; no clear D. The CDR3 consists of 13 residues. V was cut by 7 bases and J by 4 bases, with 12 bases left in between. Germline V gene data show CDR1 as SGHTA and CDR2 as FQGNSA. CDR3 nucleotides: TGTGCCAGCACCCTAGGCCGGGCAGATACGCAGTATTTT. This translates into CASTLGRADTQYF.

This clonotype was seen ten or more times. The rearrangement uses TRBV19 and TRBJ2-3; possibly TRBD1 for D (5 bases). CDR3 length equals 15 residues. The ends were cut back, 3 bases at V and 0 bases at J, with 10 bases in the middle. Looked up from germline, CDR1 is LNHDA and CDR2 is SQIVND (reference sequence). DNA of the CDR3: TGTGCCAGTAGTATGACAGCCACAAGCACAGATACGCAGTATTTT. Translated: CASSMTATSTDTQYF.

The rearrangement links TRBV20-1 to TRBJ2-5; D is unresolved. The V end was cut by 2 bases, the J end by 5 bases, with 21 bases between. CDR3 size: 16 residues. CDR1 and CDR2 from the germline V gene are DFQATT and SNEGSKA (reference sequence). The CDR3 sequence: CSARRNPTRFAETQYF. The CDR3 DNA follows: TGCAGTGCTAGACGCAATCCGACAAGGTTTGCTGAGACCCAGTACTTC.

The chain joins TRBV7-2 to TRBJ2-7, with 8 bases identical to TRBD2. Per germline, CDR1 SGHTA and CDR2 FQGNSA. This CDR3 is 14 amino acids long. V dropped 2 bases and J dropped 7; count of bases not matched to a gene: 7. CDR3 coding DNA: TGTGCCAGCAGCTTATCCGTCGGGGGGGCAGAGCAGTACGTC. Its translation: CASSLSVGGAEQYV.

V gene TRBV7-9 combines with J gene TRBJ1-1, with 8 bases aligning to TRBD1. After removal of 5 bases from V and 0 bases from J, the junction contained 2 bases not matched to a gene. The germline V gene encodes CDR1 SEHNR and CDR2 FQNEAQ (reference sequence). This CDR3 has 14 residues. The CDR3 DNA is TGTGCCAGCAGCGCAGGGGGCTTGAACACTGAAGCTTTCTTT. Its protein product is CASSAGGLNTEAFF.

This clonotype was seen just once. This sequence joins TRBV2 and TRBJ2-3; 10 nucleotides align to TRBD2. Germline V CDR1 and CDR2: SNHLY, FYNNEI. CDR3 length: 14 amino acids. CDR3 coding DNA: TGTGCTATAGCTAGCGGGAGAGGGACAGATACGCAGTATTTT. Encoded protein: CAIASGRGTDTQYF.

The gene calls are TRBV2 and TRBJ2-7; TRBD1 aligns across 7 bases. CDR1 and CDR2 (germline): SNHLY, FYNNEI. With 6 bases clipped from V and 1 base from J, the junction kept 15 bases outside the gene matches. The CDR3 contains 17 residues. The CDR3 DNA reads TGTGCCAGCAGAGCTAGGGACGGTCCAGGGGGATCCTACGAGCAGTACTTC. As protein: CASRARDGPGGSYEQYF. Supplemented by reference TRBV2 and TRBJ2-7, the full variable domain reads EPEVTQTPSHQVTQMGQEVILRCVPISNHLYFYWYRQILGQKVEFLVSFYNNEISEKSEIFDDQFSVERPDGSNFTLKIRSTKLEDSAMYFCASRARDGPGGSYEQYFGPGTRLTVT.

The rearrangement joins TRBV20-1 to TRBJ2-7; 9 bases line up with TRBD2. After removal of 5 bases from V and 3 bases from J, the junction contained 5 bases not matched to a gene. Germline V lookup: CDR1 DFQATT, CDR2 SNEGSKA (reference sequence). This CDR3 contains 13 residues. Here the CDR3 reads CSADSGSGYEQYF. The CDR3 nucleotides read TGCAGTGCTGATAGCGGGAGCGGCTACGAGCAGTACTTC.

This clonotype has a count of ten or more. The chain links TRBV6-6 to TRBJ2-1; 14 bases are a match to TRBD2. The CDR3 contains 17 residues. Germline values: CDR1 MNHNY, CDR2 SVGAGI (reference sequence). V shed 2 bases and J 4 bases; nucleotides not matched to a gene: 4. Here the CDR3 DNA reads TGTGCCAGCAGTTACCAGGGACTAGCGGGGGTATACAATGAGCAGTTCTTC. Translation gives CASSYQGLAGVYNEQFF.

This clonotype was seen ten or more times. The V call is TRBV9, the J call TRBJ2-2; 8 bases align to TRBD2. CDR1 is SGDLS and CDR2 is YYNGEE in the germline V gene. The CDR3 is 16 residues long. Trimming took 2 bases from V and 5 from J; bases not matched to a gene: 8. CDR3 DNA: TGTGCCAGCAGCGTCCGAGGAGGCGGGGGGACCGGGGAGCTGTTTTTT. Amino acid sequence: CASSVRGGGGTGELFF. Variable domain in full (rest from reference TRBV9 and TRBJ2-2): DSGVTQTPKHLITATGQRVTLRCSPRSGDLSVYWYQQSLDQGLQFLIQYYNGEERAKGNILERFSAQQFPDLHSELNLSSLELGDSALYFCASSVRGGGGTGELFFGEGSRLTVL.